Listed here are 17 T cell receptor beta chains from one sample, sequenced in a study of early T cells in non-severe SARS-CoV-2 infection. MiXCR, applied by TCRdb to the 5' RACE reads, yields one record per CDR3 protein. The sample lists about 81,000 distinct CDR3 sequences, over 5% occurring once. The sample was whole blood. These receptors all come from an adult who was a healthcare worker with PCR-confirmed SARS-CoV-2 infection or an uninfected control (not recorded which).

This clonotype was picked up a small number of times. The chain carries TRBV20-1 and TRBJ2-3, with 10 bases fitting TRBD2. Losses at the gene ends were 1 base for V and 5 bases for J; bases not matched to a gene: 12. The CDR3 spans 17 residues. Germline V lookup: CDR1 DFQATT, CDR2 SNEGSKA (reference sequence). As DNA, the CDR3 is TGCAGTGCTAGAGGTCCGACGGGTAGCGGGGGGTTAGATACGCAGTATTTT. This encodes CSARGPTGSGGLDTQYF.

V is TRBV10-3 and J is TRBJ2-3, with 11 bases that match TRBD2. Germline CDR1 ENHRY, CDR2 SYGVKD. This CDR3 comprises 15 residues. V trimming: 5 bases; J trimming: 3 bases; junction bases outside the gene matches: 4. CDR3 nucleotide sequence: TGTGCCATCAGTCGACTAGCGGGGTCGACAGATACGCAGTATTTT. Translating gives CAISRLAGSTDTQYF.

The chain couples TRBV4-3 to TRBJ1-1; TRBD1 aligns across 7 bases. J was trimmed by 1 base and V by 1 base; bases with no gene match: 6. The CDR3 runs 16 residues. CDR1 and CDR2 (germline): LGHNA, YSLEER. Written as DNA, the CDR3 is TGCGCCAGCAGCCAAGCTACGGGACAGCAGAACACTGAAGCTTTCTTT. Translated, it gives CASSQATGQQNTEAFF.

A few counts support this clonotype. The chain combines TRBV25-1 with TRBJ1-5, with D hard to call. The CDR3 length is 13 residues. Germline CDR1 is MGHDK and CDR2 is SYGVNS. Trimming left V 3 bases short and J 3 bases short, with 6 bases between. The CDR3 bases are TGTGCCAGCAGTGACAGGAACAATCAGCCCCAGCATTTT. Translation: CASSDRNNQPQHF.

This clonotype has a handful of counts. J is TRBJ2-2 and V is TRBV7-8; tentatively, D is TRBD1 (6 bases). The CDR3 is 15 amino acids. From germline, CDR1 is SGHVS and CDR2 FQNEAQ. The germline V and J ends were trimmed by 1 base and 3 bases, with 9 bases remaining between them. CDR3 loop: CASSLVQGHTGELFF. Here the CDR3 DNA reads TGTGCCAGCAGCTTAGTGCAGGGGCACACCGGGGAGCTGTTTTTT.

The chain is built from TRBV11-2 and TRBJ2-7, with D tentatively TRBD1 (6 bases). Per the germline V gene, CDR1 is SGHAT and CDR2 is FQNNGV. Trimming took off 5 bases at V and 5 bases at J, with 13 bases between the two ends. This CDR3 is 13 amino acids long. Here the CDR3 DNA reads TGTGCCAGCAGCGTTACAGGGTTACACGAGCAGTACTTC. This translates into CASSVTGLHEQYF.

The rearrangement links TRBV24-1 to TRBJ2-7; no firm D call. Germline CDR1 reads KGHDR; CDR2 reads SFDVKD. The CDR3 contains 18 residues. Trimming pared 4 bases from V and 1 base from J, leaving 22 bases between. For the CDR3, the DNA is TGTGCCACCAGTGAGCCGGGCCCCCTGGGAACACGGTCCTACGAGCAGTACTTC. It codes for CATSEPGPLGTRSYEQYF.

This clonotype was counted only a few times. V and J are TRBV20-1 and TRBJ2-7, with D possibly being TRBD1 (8 bases). Germline V CDR1 and CDR2: DFQATT, SNEGSKA (reference sequence). The V gene lost 3 bases and the J gene lost 2 bases, with 20 bases spanning the gap. This CDR3 contains 16 residues. In nucleotides, the CDR3 is TGCAGTGCTAGCGAATGGGGGGGACAGGATCCCTACGAGCAGTACTTC. This sequence encodes CSASEWGGQDPYEQYF.

Notes on this clonotype: A clone one base away is much larger, so this may be a read error. This rearrangement joins TRBV11-2 to TRBJ2-7; the D gene could be TRBD1 or TRBD2 (5 bases each). The germline V gene encodes CDR1 SGHAT and CDR2 FQNNGV. The CDR3 consists of 12 residues. DNA for the CDR3: TGTGCCAGCAGCACCCGGGGCCCCGAGCAGAACTTC. Translation: CASSTRGPEQNF.

This clonotype was observed a few times. The V gene is TRBV3-1, the J gene TRBJ1-6; possibly TRBD1 for D (6 bases). Germline V gives CDR1 LGHDT, CDR2 YNNKEL (reference sequence). This CDR3 has 14 residues. Trimming took 1 base from V and 9 from J, leaving 10 bases between them. CDR3 in DNA: TGTGCCAGCAGCCAAGTTCAGGGGAGTTCACCCCTCCACTTT. It translates to CASSQVQGSSPLHF.

This clonotype was found many times. V gene TRBV7-6 combines with J gene TRBJ1-4, with 7 bases that match TRBD1. The CDR3 contains 15 residues. V dropped 5 bases and J dropped 5; count of bases not matched to a gene: 8. From germline, CDR1 is SGHVS and CDR2 FNYEAQ. The DNA of the CDR3 is TGTGCCAGCAGCCTCCGACAGGGACAGAATGAAAAACTGTTTTTT. It codes for CASSLRQGQNEKLFF.

In this sample, this clonotype turned up a few times. This sequence joins TRBV5-1 and TRBJ1-6; 7 bases fit TRBD1. Germline V gives CDR1 SGHRS, CDR2 YFSETQ. The junction had 7 bases not matched to a gene; V was cut back by 4 bases and J by 0 bases. The CDR3 is made up of 17 amino acids. In DNA, the CDR3 is TGCGCCAGCAGCAACCGGGACAGAATCTCCTATAATTCACCCCTCCACTTT. Its protein is CASSNRDRISYNSPLHF.

This clonotype appeared many times. The chain carries TRBV18 and TRBJ2-5, with TRBD1 as a possible D gene (6 bases). The V and J ends lost 5 bases and 5 bases respectively, with 18 bases between them. There are 15 residues in the CDR3. Germline CDR1 reads KGHSH; CDR2 reads LQKENI. DNA for the CDR3: TGTGCCAGCTCAGCAGTCCCGACAGGCGCGGAGACCCAGTACTTC. Amino acids: CASSAVPTGAETQYF.

V usage is TRBV9 and J usage is TRBJ1-6; 12 bases align to TRBD1. The CDR3 is made up of 16 amino acids. Unmatched junction bases numbered 8, after V lost 2 bases and J lost 11 bases. Germline V lookup: CDR1 SGDLS, CDR2 YYNGEE. The CDR3 sequence is CASSVGTGGEYTPLHF. CDR3 coding DNA: TGTGCCAGCAGCGTCGGGACAGGGGGCGAATATACACCCCTCCACTTT.

This clonotype has ten or more counts. The V call is TRBV29-1, the J call TRBJ1-2; TRBD1 matches at 8 bases. The CDR3 sequence is 13 residues long. J gave up 4 bases and V 5 bases, and 6 bases lay outside the gene matches. Germline CDR1 is SQVTM and CDR2 is ANQGSEA. CDR3 bases: TGCAGCGTTACAGTAGGGACAGGCTATGGCTACACCTTC. The encoded protein is CSVTVGTGYGYTF.

In its sample, this clonotype was seen many times. CDR3 residues: CASSFQGDNSPLHF. DNA for the CDR3: TGCGCCAGCAGCTTTCAGGGAGATAATTCACCCCTCCACTTT. V usage is TRBV5-1 and J usage is TRBJ1-6, with D maybe TRBD1 (5 bases). The V end was cut by 2 bases, the J end by 5 bases, with 8 bases between. From germline, CDR1 is SGHRS and CDR2 YFSETQ. This CDR3 is 14 amino acids long.

This clonotype was seen only once. Written as DNA, the CDR3 is TGCGCCAGCAGCTTCACGGGGGGCCGTTACAATGAGCAGTTCTTC. Protein: CASSFTGGRYNEQFF. This rearrangement joins TRBV5-1 to TRBJ2-1, with D possibly TRBD2 on 7 matching bases. This CDR3 has 15 amino acids. The germline V gene has CDR1 SGHRS and CDR2 YFSETQ. V was cut by 2 bases and J by 4 bases, with 13 bases left in between. The full variable domain, rest sourced from reference TRBV5-1 and TRBJ2-1, is KAGVTQTPRYLIKTRGQQVTLSCSPISGHRSVSWYQQTPGQGLQFLFEYFSETQRNKGNFPGRFSGRQFSNSRSEMNVSTLELGDSALYLCASSFTGGRYNEQFFGPGTRLTVL.